This entry lists 23 T cell receptor beta chains sequenced from one sample in a study of cytomegalovirus exposure and HLA in healthy donors. This table comes from immunoSEQ multiplex PCR, and its TCRdb copy is limited to in-frame clones, with some not included. The top ten clones hold more than 1.4% of a sample with 47,000 or so clones, around 94% of them seen once. Sequenced input: PBMCs. All receptors derive from a man between 18 and 35 years old in good health and CMV-seronegative.

V and J are TRBV27 and TRBJ2-3; 9 nucleotides line up with TRBD2. V was pared by 5 bases and J by 4 bases, with 19 bases of the junction left unmatched. There are 19 residues in the CDR3. CDR1 and CDR2 (germline): MNHEY, SMNVEV (reference sequence). The CDR3 DNA follows: TGTGCCAGCAGTCCGAGAGGTGTAGCGGGAGCCCAGGGGGCAGATACGCAGTATTTT. Its translation is CASSPRGVAGAQGADTQYF.

The V and J genes are TRBV7-9 and TRBJ2-1; 7 positions agree with TRBD2. The V gene end was trimmed by 10 bases and the J gene end by 8 bases; junction bases not matched to a gene: 14. The CDR3 has 14 amino acids. Germline V lookup: CDR1 SEHNR, CDR2 FQNEAQ (reference sequence). The CDR3 sequence is CATLGERESHEQFF. The CDR3 nucleotides are TGTGCCACCCTGGGGGAGCGGGAATCCCATGAGCAGTTCTTC.

V and J are TRBV19 and TRBJ2-1; 7 bases agree with TRBD2. V shed 4 bases, J shed 10 bases, and the junction held 10 bases outside the gene matches. The CDR3 spans 14 residues. Germline CDR1 and CDR2: LNHDA and SQIVND (reference sequence). This CDR3 reads CASSNNGRNLEQFF. DNA for the CDR3: TGTGCCAGTAGTAACAACGGGAGGAACTTGGAGCAGTTCTTC.

The chain recombines TRBV11-2 with TRBJ2-7; 8 bases line up with TRBD1. The germline CDR1 and CDR2 sequences are SGHAT and FQNNGV. Losses at the gene ends were 5 bases for V and 4 bases for J; bases not matched to a gene: 4. The CDR3 has 13 amino acids. This chain's CDR3 is CASSTRDRYEQYF. DNA for the CDR3: TGTGCCAGCAGCACCCGGGACAGGTACGAGCAGTACTTC.

This clone appeared a single time. The rearrangement joins TRBV7-3 to TRBJ2-1; 7 nucleotides line up with TRBD2. CDR3 length equals 16 residues. Trimming took 4 bases from V and 7 from J; bases not matched to a gene: 13. Germline lookup yields CDR1 SGHTA and CDR2 FQGTGA. The CDR3 here is CASSSHGRGSGNEQFF. The CDR3 nucleotides are TGTGCCAGCAGCTCCCATGGGCGGGGGAGTGGTAATGAGCAGTTCTTC.

This clone has a single count. The chain carries TRBV25-1 and TRBJ2-3; 8 bases are a match to TRBD1. The CDR3 contains 14 residues. Germline V gives CDR1 MGHDK, CDR2 SYGVNS. The V segment lost 10 bases and the J segment 3 bases; nucleotides outside the gene matches: 9. The CDR3 sequence is CATDRGHLTDTQYF. In DNA, the CDR3 is TGTGCCACCGACAGGGGTCACTTGACAGATACGCAGTATTTT.

This clone was detected only once. J is TRBJ2-5 and V is TRBV14, with 13 nucleotides matching TRBD2. CDR3 length: 19 amino acids. Trimming cost V 4 bases and J 5 bases; bases outside gene matches: 16. Germline V gene data show CDR1 as SGHDN and CDR2 as FVKESK. CDR3 sequence: CASSPPRTSGSGYGETQYF. CDR3 in DNA: TGTGCCAGCAGCCCCCCACGGACTAGCGGGAGCGGTTACGGGGAGACCCAGTACTTC.

V and J are TRBV28 and TRBJ2-4, with 12 bases identical to TRBD1. Trimming took 7 bases from V and 2 from J; bases not matched to a gene: 6. The CDR3 length is 16 residues. The germline V gene has CDR1 MDHEN and CDR2 SYDVKM. The CDR3 spells CASISGQGASKNIQYF. CDR3 bases: TGTGCCAGCATTTCGGGACAGGGGGCGTCCAAAAACATTCAGTACTTC.

V and J are TRBV7-9 and TRBJ2-6; D may be TRBD1 (5 bases). The V and J ends lost 5 bases and 2 bases respectively, with 13 bases between them. Germline V gene sequence: CDR1 SEHNR, CDR2 FQNEAQ (reference sequence). The CDR3 is 16 residues long. CDR3 nucleotide sequence: TGTGCCAGCAGCCCGGGCTGGGGCGCTGGGGCCAACGTCCTGACTTTC. It codes for CASSPGWGAGANVLTF.

V gene TRBV29-1 combines with J gene TRBJ2-1; D is unresolved. Trimming took 1 base from V and 3 from J, leaving 13 bases between them. Germline values: CDR1 SQVTM, CDR2 ANQGSEA. The CDR3 loop spans 15 amino acids. CDR3 sequence (DNA): TGCAGCGTTGAAGGAGTTCGTCAGCGCTACAATGAGCAGTTCTTC. Translated: CSVEGVRQRYNEQFF.

This chain uses TRBV7-9 with TRBJ2-1, with 10 bases matching TRBD2. CDR1 is SEHNR and CDR2 is FQNEAQ in the germline V gene (reference sequence). The CDR3 is made up of 17 amino acids. The trim removed 5 bases at V and 2 bases at J, leaving 9 bases unmatched. For the CDR3, the DNA is TGTGCCAGCAGCAAAGGGGGACTAGCGAGAACCTACAATGAGCAGTTCTTC. This translates into CASSKGGLARTYNEQFF.

The chain links TRBV19 to TRBJ2-2; the D gene is possibly TRBD1 (6 bases). Looked up from germline, CDR1 is LNHDA and CDR2 is SQIVND (reference sequence). The CDR3 is 15 residues long. V was clipped by 6 bases and J by 0 bases, with 11 bases between them. The CDR3 DNA reads as TGTGCCAGTAGAGCCGGACAGACGAACACCGGGGAGCTGTTTTTT. Protein sequence: CASRAGQTNTGELFF.

The gene calls are TRBV6-5 and TRBJ2-7; D remains ambiguous. The CDR3 spans 15 residues. The V end lost 2 bases, the J end lost 0 bases, and 11 bases lay between the germline ends. From germline, CDR1 is MNHEY and CDR2 SVGAGI. Written as DNA, the CDR3 is TGTGCCAGCAGTTACGATGGCTCACCCTCCTACGAGCAGTACTTC. Translation: CASSYDGSPSYEQYF.

The J gene is TRBJ2-7, the V gene TRBV5-4; a possible D gene is TRBD2 (6 bases). The CDR3 has 13 amino acids. Trimming cost V 4 bases and J 4 bases, with 12 bases left between them. The germline CDR1 and CDR2 sequences are SGHNT and YYREEE (reference sequence). This CDR3 is CASSGDWPYEQYF. CDR3 in DNA: TGTGCCAGCAGCGGGGACTGGCCGTACGAGCAGTACTTC.

The chain is built from TRBV9 and TRBJ2-1; TRBD2 matches at 9 bases. Germline loops: CDR1 SGDLS, CDR2 YYNGEE. The CDR3 has 16 amino acids. V shed 4 bases and J 3 bases; nucleotides not matched to a gene: 8. The CDR3, as DNA: TGTGCCAGCAGCCAAACAGCGGGAGGTTTCTACAATGAGCAGTTCTTC. Translated, it gives CASSQTAGGFYNEQFF.

This rearrangement joins TRBV7-9 to TRBJ2-5; TRBD1 agrees at 9 bases. Trimming took 0 bases from V and 7 from J; bases not matched to a gene: 6. The CDR3 sequence is 15 residues long. CDR1 SEHNR and CDR2 FQNEAQ come from the germline V gene (reference sequence). CDR3 nucleotides: TGTGCCAGCAGCTTAGCCTCGGGACAGGGCGGGACCCAGTACTTC. It codes for CASSLASGQGGTQYF.

This chain joins TRBV2 and TRBJ2-5, with 7 bases identical to TRBD1. The V segment lost 6 bases and the J segment 5 bases; nucleotides outside the gene matches: 12. CDR1 is SNHLY, CDR2 FYNNEI, per germline. The CDR3 has 15 residues. CDR3 nucleotide sequence: TGTGCCAGCAGATTCCGGGACAGCTTTGGGGAGACCCAGTACTTC. It encodes CASRFRDSFGETQYF.

J is TRBJ2-2 and V is TRBV11-2, with 8 positions matching TRBD2. The germline V gene encodes CDR1 SGHAT and CDR2 FQNNGV. J was trimmed by 8 bases and V by 6 bases; bases with no gene match: 8. This CDR3 comprises 14 residues. The CDR3 spells CASRKISGKGELFF. In DNA, the CDR3 is TGTGCCAGCAGAAAAATTAGCGGGAAGGGGGAGCTGTTTTTT.

The chain is built from TRBV29-1 and TRBJ2-7, with 10 bases aligning to TRBD2. V gave up 7 bases and J gave up 4 bases; unmatched junction bases: 4. The length of the CDR3 is 12 residues. The V gene's germline CDR1 is SQVTM and CDR2 ANQGSEA. The CDR3 loop reads CSAHSGGYEQYF. The CDR3 DNA is TGCAGCGCTCATAGCGGGGGGTACGAGCAGTACTTC.

CDR3 in amino acids: CASSLGDRNTEAFF. CDR3 DNA sequence: TGTGCCAGCAGCTTAGGGGACAGGAACACTGAAGCTTTCTTT. The chain is built from TRBV7-8 and TRBJ1-1; 7 nucleotides match TRBD1. Germline CDR1 and CDR2: SGHVS and FQNEAQ. This CDR3 comprises 14 residues. The V segment lost 1 base and the J segment 1 base; nucleotides outside the gene matches: 0.

The chain links TRBV7-3 to TRBJ2-1, with a possible D match to TRBD2 (5 bases). The CDR3 is 15 amino acids. Between the trimmed V and J ends, which lost 3 bases and 1 base, there was a span of 10 bases. The germline V gene encodes CDR1 SGHTA and CDR2 FQGTGA. CDR3 DNA sequence: TGTGCCAGCAGCTTCCCGAGCGGATCCTACAATGAGCAGTTCTTC. This translates into CASSFPSGSYNEQFF.

The chain has TRBV7-9 and TRBJ2-7; tentative D call: TRBD1 (5 bases). Germline V gene lookup returns CDR1 SEHNR and CDR2 FQNEAQ (reference sequence). The CDR3 has 17 amino acids. Trimming cost V 4 bases and J 0 bases, with 19 bases left between them. The CDR3 here is CASSSSDKSSVSYEQYF. The CDR3 coding sequence is TGTGCCAGCAGCTCCTCGGACAAAAGTTCTGTCTCCTACGAGCAGTACTTC.

The CDR3 spells CASLGLSNEQFF. CDR3 bases: TGTGCCAGCTTGGGACTATCCAATGAGCAGTTCTTC. This chain uses TRBV5-5 with TRBJ2-1, with 7 bases that match TRBD2. This CDR3 region has 12 residues. The V segment lost 7 bases and the J segment 6 bases; nucleotides outside the gene matches: 4. CDR1 SGHKS and CDR2 YYEKEE come from the germline V gene (reference sequence).